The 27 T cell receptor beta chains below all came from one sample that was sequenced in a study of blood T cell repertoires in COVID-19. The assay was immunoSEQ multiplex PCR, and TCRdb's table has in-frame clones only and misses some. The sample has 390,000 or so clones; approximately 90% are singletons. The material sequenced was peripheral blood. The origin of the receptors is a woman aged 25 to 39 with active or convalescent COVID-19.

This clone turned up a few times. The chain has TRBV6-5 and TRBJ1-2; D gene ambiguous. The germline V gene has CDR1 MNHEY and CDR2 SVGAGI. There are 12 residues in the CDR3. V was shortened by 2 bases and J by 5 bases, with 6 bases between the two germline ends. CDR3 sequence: CASSYPGYGYTF. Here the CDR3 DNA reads TGTGCCAGCAGTTACCCGGGTTATGGCTACACCTTC.

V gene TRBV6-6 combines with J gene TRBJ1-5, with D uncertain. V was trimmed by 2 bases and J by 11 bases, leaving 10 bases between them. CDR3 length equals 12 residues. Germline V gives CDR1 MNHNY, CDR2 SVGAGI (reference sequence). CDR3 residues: CASSYGVESQHF. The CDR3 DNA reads TGTGCCAGCAGTTACGGTGTAGAGTCCCAGCATTTT.

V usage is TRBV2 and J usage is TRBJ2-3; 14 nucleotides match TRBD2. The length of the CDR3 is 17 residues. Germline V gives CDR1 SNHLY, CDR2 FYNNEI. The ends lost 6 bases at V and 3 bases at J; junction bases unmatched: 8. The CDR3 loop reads CASSSSTSGGDTDTQYF. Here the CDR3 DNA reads TGTGCCAGCAGCTCGTCGACTAGCGGGGGGGATACAGATACGCAGTATTTT.

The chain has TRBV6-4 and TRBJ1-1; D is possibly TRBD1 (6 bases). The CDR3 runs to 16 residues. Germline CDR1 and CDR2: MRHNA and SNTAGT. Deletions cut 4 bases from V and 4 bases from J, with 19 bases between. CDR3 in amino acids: CASSAPSQGVATEAFF. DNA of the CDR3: TGTGCCAGCAGTGCTCCTTCACAGGGAGTAGCCACTGAAGCTTTCTTT.

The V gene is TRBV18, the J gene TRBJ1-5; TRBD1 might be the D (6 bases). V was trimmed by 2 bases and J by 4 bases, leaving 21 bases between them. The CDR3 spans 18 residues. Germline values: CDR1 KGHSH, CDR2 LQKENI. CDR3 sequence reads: CASSPGLAGAGGNQPQHF. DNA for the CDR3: TGTGCCAGCTCACCAGGGCTCGCGGGGGCTGGAGGTAATCAGCCCCAGCATTTT.

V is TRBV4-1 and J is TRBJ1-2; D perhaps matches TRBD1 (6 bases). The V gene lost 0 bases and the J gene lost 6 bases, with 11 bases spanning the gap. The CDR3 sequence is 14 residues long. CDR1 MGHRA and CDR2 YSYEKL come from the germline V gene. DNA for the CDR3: TGCGCCAGCAGCCAAGATTGGGGGCTGGATGGCTACACCTTC. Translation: CASSQDWGLDGYTF.

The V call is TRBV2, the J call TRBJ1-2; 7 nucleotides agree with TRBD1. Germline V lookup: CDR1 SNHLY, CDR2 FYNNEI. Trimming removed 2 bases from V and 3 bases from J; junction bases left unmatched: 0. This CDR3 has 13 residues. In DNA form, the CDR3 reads TGTGCCAGCAGTGAACAGGGGGACTATGGCTACACCTTC. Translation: CASSEQGDYGYTF.

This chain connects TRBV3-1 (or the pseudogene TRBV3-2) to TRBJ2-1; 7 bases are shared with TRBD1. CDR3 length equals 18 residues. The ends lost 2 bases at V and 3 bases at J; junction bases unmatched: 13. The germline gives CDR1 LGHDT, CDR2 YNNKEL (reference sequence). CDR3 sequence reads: CASSQPSETGKNYNEQFF. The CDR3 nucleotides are TGTGCCAGCAGCCAACCTTCCGAGACAGGGAAAAACTACAATGAGCAGTTCTTC.

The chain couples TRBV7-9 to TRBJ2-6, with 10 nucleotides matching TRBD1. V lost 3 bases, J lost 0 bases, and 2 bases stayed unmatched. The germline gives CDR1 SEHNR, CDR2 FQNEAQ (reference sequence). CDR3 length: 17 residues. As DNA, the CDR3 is TGTGCCAGCAGCTTCCGGGACAGGGGCTCTGGGGCCAACGTCCTGACTTTC. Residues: CASSFRDRGSGANVLTF.

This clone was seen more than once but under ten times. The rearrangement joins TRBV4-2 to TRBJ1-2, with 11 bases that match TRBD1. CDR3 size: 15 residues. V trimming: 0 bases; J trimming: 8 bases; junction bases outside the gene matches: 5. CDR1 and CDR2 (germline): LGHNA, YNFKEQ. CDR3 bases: TGTGCCAGCAGCCAAGACCGGGACAGGGGGATCGGCTACACCTTC. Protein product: CASSQDRDRGIGYTF.

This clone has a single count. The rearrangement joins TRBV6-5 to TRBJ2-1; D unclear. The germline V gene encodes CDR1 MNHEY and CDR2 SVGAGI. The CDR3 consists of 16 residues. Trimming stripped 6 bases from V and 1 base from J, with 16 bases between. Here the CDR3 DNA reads TGTGCCAGCAGCTACGAGCTAGTAAGTTCCTACAATGAGCAGTTCTTC. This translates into CASSYELVSSYNEQFF.

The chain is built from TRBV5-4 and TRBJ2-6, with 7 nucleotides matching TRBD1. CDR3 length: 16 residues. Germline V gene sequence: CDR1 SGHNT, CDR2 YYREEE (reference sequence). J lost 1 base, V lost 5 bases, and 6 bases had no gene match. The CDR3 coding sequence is TGTGCCAGCAGATGGGACAGCCAATCTGGGGCCAACGTCCTGACTTTC. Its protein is CASRWDSQSGANVLTF. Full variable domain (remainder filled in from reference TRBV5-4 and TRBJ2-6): ETGVTQSPTHLIKTRGQQVTLRCSSQSGHNTVSWYQQALGQGPQFIFQYYREEENGRGNFPPRFSGLQFPNYSSELNVNALELDDSALYLCASRWDSQSGANVLTFGAGSRLTVL.

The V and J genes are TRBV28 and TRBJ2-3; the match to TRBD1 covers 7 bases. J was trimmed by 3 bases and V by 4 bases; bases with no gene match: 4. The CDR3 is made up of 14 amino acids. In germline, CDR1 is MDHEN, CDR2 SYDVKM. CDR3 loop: CASSSAGGTDTQYF. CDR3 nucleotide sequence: TGTGCCAGCAGTTCGGCAGGGGGAACAGATACGCAGTATTTT.

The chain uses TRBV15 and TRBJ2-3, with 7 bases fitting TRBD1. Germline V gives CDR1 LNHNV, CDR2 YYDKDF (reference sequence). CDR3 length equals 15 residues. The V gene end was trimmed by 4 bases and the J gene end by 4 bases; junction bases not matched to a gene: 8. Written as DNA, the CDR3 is TGTGCCACCAGCATCCGACAGGGCCTAGCAGATACGCAGTATTTT. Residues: CATSIRQGLADTQYF.

The CDR3 loop reads CASSSGQWVSGELFF. For the CDR3, the DNA is TGTGCCAGCAGTTCGGGACAGTGGGTTAGCGGGGAGCTGTTTTTT. This chain connects TRBV6-5 to TRBJ2-2; TRBD1 matches 7 bases. The CDR3 runs to 15 residues. Trimming took 4 bases from V and 7 from J; bases not matched to a gene: 9. Per the germline V gene, CDR1 is MNHEY and CDR2 is SVGAGI.

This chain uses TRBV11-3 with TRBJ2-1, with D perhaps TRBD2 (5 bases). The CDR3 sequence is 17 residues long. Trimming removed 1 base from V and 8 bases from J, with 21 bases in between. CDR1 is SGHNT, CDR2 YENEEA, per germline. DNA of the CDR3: TGTGCCAGCAGCTTAGGAGCGGCCTACGTCTTGTCGGATGAGCAGTTCTTC. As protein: CASSLGAAYVLSDEQFF.

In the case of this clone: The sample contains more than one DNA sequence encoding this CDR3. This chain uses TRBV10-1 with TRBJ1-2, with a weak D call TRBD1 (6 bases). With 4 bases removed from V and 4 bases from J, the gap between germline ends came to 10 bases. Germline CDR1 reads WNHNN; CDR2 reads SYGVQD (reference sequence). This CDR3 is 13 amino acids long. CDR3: CASSATGSYGYTF. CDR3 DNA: TGCGCCAGCAGTGCCACAGGGAGCTATGGCTACACCTTC.

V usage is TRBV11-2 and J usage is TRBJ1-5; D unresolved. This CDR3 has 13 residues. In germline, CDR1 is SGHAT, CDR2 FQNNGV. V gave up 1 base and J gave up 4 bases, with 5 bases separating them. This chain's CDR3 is CASSLGPNQPQHF. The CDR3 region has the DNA TGTGCCAGCAGCTTAGGGCCGAATCAGCCCCAGCATTTT.

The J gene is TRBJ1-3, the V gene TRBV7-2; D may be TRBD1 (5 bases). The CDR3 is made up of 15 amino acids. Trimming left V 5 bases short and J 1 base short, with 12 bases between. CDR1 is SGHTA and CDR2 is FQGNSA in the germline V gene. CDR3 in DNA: TGTGCCAGCAGCGTGTCAGGGTGGTCTGGAAACACCATATATTTT. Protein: CASSVSGWSGNTIYF.

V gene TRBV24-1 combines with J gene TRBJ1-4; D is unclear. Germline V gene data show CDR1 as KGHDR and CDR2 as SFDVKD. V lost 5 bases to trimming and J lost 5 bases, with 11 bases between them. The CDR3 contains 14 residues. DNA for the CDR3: TGTGCCACCAGTGGAAGAGATCGGAATGAAAAACTGTTTTTT. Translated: CATSGRDRNEKLFF.

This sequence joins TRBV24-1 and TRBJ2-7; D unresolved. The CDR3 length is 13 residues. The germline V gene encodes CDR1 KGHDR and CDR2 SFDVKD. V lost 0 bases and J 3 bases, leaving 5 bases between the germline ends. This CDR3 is CATSDLLDYEQYF. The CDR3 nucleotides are TGTGCCACCAGTGATTTGCTAGACTACGAGCAGTACTTC.

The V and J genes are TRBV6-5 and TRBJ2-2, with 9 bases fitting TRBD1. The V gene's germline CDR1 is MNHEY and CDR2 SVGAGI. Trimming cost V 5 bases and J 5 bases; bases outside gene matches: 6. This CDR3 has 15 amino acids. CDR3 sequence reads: CASSPRDRVTGELFF. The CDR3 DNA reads TGTGCCAGCAGTCCCCGGGACAGGGTTACCGGGGAGCTGTTTTTT.

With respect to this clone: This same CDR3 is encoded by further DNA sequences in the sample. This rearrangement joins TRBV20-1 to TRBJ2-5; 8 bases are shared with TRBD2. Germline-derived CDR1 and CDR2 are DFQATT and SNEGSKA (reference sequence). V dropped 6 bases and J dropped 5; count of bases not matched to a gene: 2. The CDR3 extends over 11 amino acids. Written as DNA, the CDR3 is TGCAGTGCGGGACTAGGGGAGACCCAGTACTTC. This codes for CSAGLGETQYF.

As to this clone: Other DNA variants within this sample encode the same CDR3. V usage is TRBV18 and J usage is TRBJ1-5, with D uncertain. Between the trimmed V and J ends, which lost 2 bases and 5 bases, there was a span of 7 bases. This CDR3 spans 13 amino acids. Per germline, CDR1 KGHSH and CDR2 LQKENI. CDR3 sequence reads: CASSPGGDQPQHF. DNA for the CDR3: TGTGCCAGCTCACCAGGCGGGGATCAGCCCCAGCATTTT. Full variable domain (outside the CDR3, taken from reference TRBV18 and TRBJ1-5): NAGVMQNPRHLVRRRGQEARLRCSPMKGHSHVYWYRQLPEEGLKFMVYLQKENIIDESGMPKERFSAEFPKEGPSILRIQQVVRGDSAAYFCASSPGGDQPQHFGDGTRLSIL.

Written as DNA, the CDR3 is TGTGCCAGCAGCTTATCGGGGTTTCTGGGGGGTGAGCAGTTCTTC. Protein: CASSLSGFLGGEQFF. The chain recombines TRBV11-3 with TRBJ2-1, with a weak D call TRBD2 (6 bases). Germline CDR1 is SGHNT and CDR2 is YENEEA. The ends were cut back, 2 bases at V and 9 bases at J, with 17 bases in the middle. There are 15 residues in the CDR3.

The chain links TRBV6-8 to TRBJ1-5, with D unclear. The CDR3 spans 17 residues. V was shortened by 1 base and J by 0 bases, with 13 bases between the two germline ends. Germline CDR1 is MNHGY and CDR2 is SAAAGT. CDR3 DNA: TGTGCCAGCAGTTACTTAAACAGCCTTTATAGCAATCAGCCCCAGCATTTT. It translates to CASSYLNSLYSNQPQHF.

CDR3 sequence (DNA): TGTGCCTGGAGTGTAACGTGGGGCGAGCAGTTCTTC. Translation gives CAWSVTWGEQFF. This rearrangement joins TRBV30 to TRBJ2-1; perhaps TRBD1 as D (5 bases). The germline V gene encodes CDR1 GTSNPN and CDR2 SVGIG (reference sequence). Trimming shortened V by 0 bases and J by 10 bases, and 10 bases separated the two germline ends. This CDR3 has 12 amino acids.